Listed below are T cell receptor beta chains from one sample, sequenced in a study of T cell responses to AZD1222 COVID-19 vaccine. TCRdb keeps only in-frame clones here, not all; method: immunoSEQ multiplex PCR. Of some 120,000 clones in the sample, under 95% were seen once. The sequencing here drew on peripheral blood, taken on day 0 of AZD1222 vaccination. Receptors originate from an adult in good health. CDR3s include the opening cysteine and the closing phenylalanine or tryptophan. A D gene is named only where the DNA matches it firmly. The size field is filled for only some rows; it gives once, few, many or a size class.

D,V,size,J,DNA,CDR3
TRBD1,TRBV27,-,TRBJ1-1,TGTGCCAGCATGGACAGGGTCAACACTGAAGCTTTCTTT,CASMDRVNTEAFF
-,TRBV5-1,-,TRBJ1-6,TGCGCCAGCAGCTTGGGGACAGCCAATTCACCCCTCCACTTT,CASSLGTANSPLHF
TRBD1,TRBV28,-,TRBJ1-2,TGTGCCAGCAGTTTCGCAGGGGGCTTTGGCTACACCTTC,CASSFAGGFGYTF
TRBD1,TRBV4-1,-,TRBJ1-4,TGCGCCAGCAGCCCAAGGGACAGGGAGAGTGAAAAACTGTTTTTT,CASSPRDRESEKLFF
-,TRBV20-1,-,TRBJ1-2,TGCAGTGCTAGTCTTCAGGGCCCATCTAACTATGGCTACACCTTC,CSASLQGPSNYGYTF
-,TRBV11-2,few,TRBJ1-1,TGTGCCAGCAGCCTCCTCACAGTGAACACTGAAGCTTTCTTT,CASSLLTVNTEAFF
-,TRBV19,few,TRBJ1-6,TGTGCCAGTAGTACCCCCTGGACCATTCAGAATTCACCCCTCCACTTT,CASSTPWTIQNSPLHF
-,TRBV2,once,TRBJ1-2,TGTGCCAGCAGGGGGTATGGCTACACCTTC,CASRGYGYTF
-,TRBV7-9,-,TRBJ1-3,TGTGCCAGCAGCCGGCAACAGGGATCTGGAAACACCATATATTTT,CASSRQQGSGNTIYF
TRBD1,TRBV5-4,-,TRBJ2-6,TGTGCCAGCAGCTTCGGGACAGGGGTGGGGGCCAACGTCCTGACTTTC,CASSFGTGVGANVLTF
TRBD2,TRBV6-1,-,TRBJ2-7,TGTGCCAGCAGTGAAGATGTAGCGGGATTTTACGAGCAGTACTTC,CASSEDVAGFYEQYF
-,TRBV5-8,-,TRBJ1-5,TGTGCCAGCAGAAGTCGTTCAGGGGGCAATCAGCCCCAGCATTTT,CASRSRSGGNQPQHF
-,TRBV12-5,-,TRBJ1-1,TGTGCTAGTGGCCCCGGACAGTGGAACACTGACGCTTTCTTT,CASGPGQWNTDAFF
-,TRBV2,-,TRBJ2-2,TGTGCCAGCAGCAGCCAGGGACACATCAACACCGGGGAGCTGTTTTTT,CASSSQGHINTGELFF
TRBD1,TRBV2,once,TRBJ2-7,TGTGCCAGCAGTGGGGACAGGTTCTCCTACGAGCAGTACTTC,CASSGDRFSYEQYF
-,TRBV19,once,TRBJ1-5,TGTGCCACAGACCCGGGCGGCGGCAATCAGCCCCAGCATTTT,CATDPGGGNQPQHF
-,TRBV5-1,-,TRBJ2-3,TGCGCCAGCAGCTTGGACAGCCGCACAGATACGCAGTATTTT,CASSLDSRTDTQYF
-,TRBV9,-,TRBJ2-2,TGTGCCAGCAGCGCGTCTGGGTCCGGGGAGCTGTTTTTT,CASSASGSGELFF
TRBD1,TRBV29-1,-,TRBJ1-2,TGCAGCGTTGTTCAGGGGGCGCGGGGCTACACCTTC,CSVVQGARGYTF
-,TRBV7-2,-,TRBJ2-5,TGTGCCAGCAGCCCGGGACCCGGGCAGGAGACCCAGTACTTC,CASSPGPGQETQYF
-,TRBV4-1,-,TRBJ1-3,TGCGCCAGCAGCCTGAGCTTGGGGGCTGGAAACACCATATATTTT,CASSLSLGAGNTIYF
-,TRBV12-3/TRBV12-4,-,TRBJ2-1,TGTGCCAGCAGTCATTACAATGAGCAGTTCTTC,CASSHYNEQFF
-,TRBV2,-,TRBJ1-5,TGTGCCAGCGGGTCAAGAAGCAATCAGCCCCAGCATTTT,CASGSRSNQPQHF
-,TRBV28,-,TRBJ1-2,TGTGCCAGCAGCCTGGGGGGGGCGACGTATGGCTACACCTTC,CASSLGGATYGYTF
-,TRBV5-1,-,TRBJ2-4,TGCGCCAGCAGCACTCACCTCGGAGCGGGTAAAAACATTCAGTACTTC,CASSTHLGAGKNIQYF
-,TRBV7-9,-,TRBJ1-3,TGTGCCAGCCCGAAGGGGGGTCCAGTGGACTCTGGAAACACCATATATTTT,CASPKGGPVDSGNTIYF
TRBD1,TRBV28,-,TRBJ1-4,TGTGCCAGCAGACCACAGACAGGGCCAGGGGAAAAACTGTTTTTT,CASRPQTGPGEKLFF
-,TRBV6-5,-,TRBJ1-3,TGTGCCAGCACCCCGGTCAGCTCTGGAAACACCATATATTTT,CASTPVSSGNTIYF
-,TRBV7-9,-,TRBJ2-3,TGTGCCAGCAGCTTAGCGCTGAGACAGGCTAGCACAGATACGCAGTATTTT,CASSLALRQASTDTQYF
TRBD1,TRBV9,-,TRBJ1-2,TGTGCCAGCAGCGTAGATTTAGGGACAGGCTATGGCTACACCTTC,CASSVDLGTGYGYTF
-,TRBV28,-,TRBJ1-6,TGTGCCAGCAGACAGAGGGGGACTCGGGATTCACCCCTCCACTTT,CASRQRGTRDSPLHF
-,TRBV5-4,-,TRBJ1-3,TGTGCCAGCAGCTTGGGTCCGACAGCAGCTGGAAACACCATATATTTT,CASSLGPTAAGNTIYF
TRBD1,TRBV28,once,TRBJ1-4,TGTGCCAGCAGTTCTCAGGGGGCGGGGGACGAAAAACTGTTTTTT,CASSSQGAGDEKLFF
-,TRBV4-1,-,TRBJ2-2,TGCGCCAGCAGCCAAGATTTGGTATTCACCGGGGAGCTGTTTTTT,CASSQDLVFTGELFF
TRBD2,TRBV27,-,TRBJ2-1,TGTGCCAGCAGCCGTCGGACTAGCGGGAATCATGAGCAGTTCTTC,CASSRRTSGNHEQFF
TRBD2,TRBV28,-,TRBJ2-3,TGTGCCAGCAGTATCATTTCTAGCGGGAGCACAGATACGCAGTATTTT,CASSIISSGSTDTQYF
-,TRBV7-9,-,TRBJ2-1,TGTGCCAGCAGCTACCTCCAAGCGGGTCACAATGAGCAGTTCTTC,CASSYLQAGHNEQFF
TRBD1,TRBV6-4,-,TRBJ1-2,TGTGCCAGCAGCGTGGACAGGGGGTCGGGTGGCTACACCTTC,CASSVDRGSGGYTF
-,TRBV5-1,-,TRBJ2-1,TGCGCCAGCACCCCCGATGGGGACCCCTACAATGAGCAGTTCTTC,CASTPDGDPYNEQFF
TRBD1,TRBV28,-,TRBJ1-3,TGTGCCAGCAGTTTACCGGGACAGGGAAACACCATATATTTT,CASSLPGQGNTIYF
TRBD1,TRBV28,few,TRBJ1-2,TGTGCCAGCAGTTTACAGGGACAGGGCGTTTATGGCTACACCTTC,CASSLQGQGVYGYTF
-,TRBV7-9,once,TRBJ1-1,TGTGCCAGCAGCCCGGGGGGAGGCAACATTGAAGCTTTCTTT,CASSPGGGNIEAFF
-,TRBV28,-,TRBJ1-2,TGTGCCAGCAGGAACGCGTTGGGCTACACCTTC,CASRNALGYTF
-,TRBV7-8,-,TRBJ1-1,TGTGCCAGCAGCTTAGGGCCAGGGTCTGAAGCTTTCTTT,CASSLGPGSEAFF
-,TRBV5-8,-,TRBJ1-4,TGTGCCAGCAGCTTGGGCACGTCTGCAACTAATGAAAAACTGTTTTTT,CASSLGTSATNEKLFF
-,TRBV3-1/TRBV3-2,-,TRBJ2-5,TGTGCCAGCAGCCAAGATACAGGATCTACCCAGTACTTC,CASSQDTGSTQYF
TRBD1,TRBV6-5,-,TRBJ1-6,TGTGCCAGCAGTTCTACAGGGGGAGGGTCACCCCTCCACTTT,CASSSTGGGSPLHF
-,TRBV7-9,-,TRBJ1-2,TGTGCCAGCAGCTTAGCTGGTGAGGGGAAGGGCCATGGCTACACCTTC,CASSLAGEGKGHGYTF
-,TRBV29-1,-,TRBJ1-2,TGCAGCGTTTTGGGACGGGGCCTGGGCTATGGCTACACCTTC,CSVLGRGLGYGYTF
-,TRBV5-5,-,TRBJ2-5,TGTGCCAGCAGTCGGGGGGAGACCCAGTACTTC,CASSRGETQYF
-,TRBV2,-,TRBJ1-2,TGTGCCTCCCAAGGGCAGAATAATGGCTACACCTTC,CASQGQNNGYTF
-,TRBV9,-,TRBJ1-4,TGTGCCAGCAGCGTGAGGGACCGGGCAGCAACTAATGAAAAACTGTTTTTT,CASSVRDRAATNEKLFF
-,TRBV11-3,-,TRBJ2-2,TGTGCCAGCAGCTCGAGGTTGTCCGGGGAGCTGTTTTTT,CASSSRLSGELFF
-,TRBV30,-,TRBJ1-3,TGTGCCTGGAGCCACAGACTAATCTCTGGAAACACCATATATTTT,CAWSHRLISGNTIYF
TRBD1,TRBV9,-,TRBJ1-2,TGTGCCAGCGTTCGATACAGGGGTGGGGGATATGGCTACACCTTC,CASVRYRGGGYGYTF
-,TRBV7-9,-,TRBJ1-5,TGTGCCAGCAGCTCCAGACAGAGCAATCAGCCCCAGCATTTT,CASSSRQSNQPQHF
-,TRBV4-2,-,TRBJ1-5,TGTGTCAGCAGCCAGGAACCTAGACCAAATCAGCCCCAGCATTTT,CVSSQEPRPNQPQHF